This T cell receptor beta chain was found in a study of T cell responses to AZD1222 COVID-19 vaccine. The study pooled second doses at about 4 or about 12 weeks. As for this clone: Its antigen is not identified.

The study's findings and limits: Females made up more of the donors, who were largely white British, and clonal diversity may have come out too low. Along spike, vaccine-associated CD4 TCRs were found throughout, with dominance at 160-218 and 743-854. Spike-specific TCR breadth and depth grew following two AZD1222 doses.

The germline V and J ends were trimmed by 5 bases and 5 bases, with 19 bases remaining between them. The CDR3 runs 15 residues. Germline V gives CDR1 LNHDA, CDR2 SQIVND (reference sequence). Assay used: immunoSEQ multiplex PCR; TCRdb lists only in-frame clones, some missing. Of over 100,000 clones listed, 75% to 90% are singletons. The TCR was taken from an adult who received the AZD1222 COVID-19 vaccine. This chain uses TRBV19 with TRBJ2-7; D possibly corresponds to TRBD2 (6 bases). Here the sequenced sample was peripheral blood, taken 28 days after the second AZD1222 dose. The DNA of the CDR3 is TGTGCCAGTAGTTCCCTGGGGAGGAGAGGCGACGAGCAGTACTTC. It codes for CASSSLGRRGDEQYF.